These 10 T cell receptor beta chains came from one sample sequenced in a study of blood T cells in healthy people across ages. The second PCR ran roughly 7 to 12 cycles with a sample-barcoded 5' primer and J-beta primers. TCRdb used MiXCR to reprocess the 5' RACE reads, holding one entry per CDR3 protein. The sample carries more than 800,000 distinct CDR3 sequences, 35% to 55% recorded once. Material: blood. These receptors all come from a woman aged 60 to 75 in good health.

This clonotype was observed a single time. The DNA for the CDR3 is TGCAGTGGGGGAGCGCCTGCGGGAACTGAAGCTTTCTTT. It yields the protein CSGGAPAGTEAFF. This chain links TRBV20-1 with TRBJ1-1; D is uncertain. This CDR3 region has 13 residues. The V end was cut by 7 bases, the J end by 5 bases, with 17 bases between. The germline gives CDR1 DFQATT, CDR2 SNEGSKA (reference sequence).

This chain joins TRBV10-3 and TRBJ2-1, with D tentatively TRBD2 (5 bases). Germline V CDR1 and CDR2: ENHRY, SYGVKD. V was clipped by 6 bases and J by 4 bases, with 10 bases between them. The CDR3 consists of 13 residues. CDR3 region: CAIRGAEYNEQFF. The CDR3 region has the DNA TGTGCCATCAGGGGAGCCGAGTACAATGAGCAGTTCTTC.

The CDR3 sequence is CASSAGQADTQYF. DNA for the CDR3: TGTGCCAGCAGTGCGGGACAGGCAGATACGCAGTATTTT. The chain uses TRBV2 and TRBJ2-3; 8 positions match TRBD1. Germline CDR1 reads SNHLY; CDR2 reads FYNNEI. V shed 4 bases, J shed 4 bases, and the junction held 1 base outside the gene matches. The CDR3 is made up of 13 amino acids.

The rearrangement joins TRBV27 to TRBJ2-3, with TRBD1 matching 9 bases. The CDR3 has 16 residues. Germline loops: CDR1 MNHEY, CDR2 SMNVEV (reference sequence). Trimming took 6 bases from V and 6 from J; bases not matched to a gene: 13. The CDR3 region is CASSTYRGRMTDTQYF. The DNA of the CDR3 is TGTGCCAGCAGCACTTACAGGGGGCGCATGACGGATACGCAGTATTTT.

V gene TRBV20-1 combines with J gene TRBJ2-5, with D possibly being TRBD1 (6 bases). The CDR3 is 12 residues long. V gave up 6 bases and J gave up 7 bases, with 15 bases separating them. Germline CDR1 reads DFQATT; CDR2 reads SNEGSKA (reference sequence). The CDR3 loop is CSARTAVGTQYF. In nucleotides, the CDR3 is TGCAGTGCCCGGACAGCCGTCGGGACCCAGTACTTC.

This clonotype was seen just once. The J gene is TRBJ2-7, the V gene TRBV5-6; TRBD1 agrees at 12 bases. The V gene end was trimmed by 4 bases and the J gene end by 4 bases; junction bases not matched to a gene: 15. This CDR3 region has 18 residues. Per the germline V gene, CDR1 is SGHDT and CDR2 is YYEEEE. As DNA, the CDR3 is TGTGCCAGCAGCGCATCCCCCGGGACAGGGGGCGGTCAGTACGAGCAGTACTTC. Protein product: CASSASPGTGGGQYEQYF.

This clonotype was seen a few times. V usage is TRBV7-2 and J usage is TRBJ2-7; perhaps TRBD2 as D (5 bases). This CDR3 is 15 amino acids long. Trimming pared 2 bases from V and 5 bases from J, leaving 16 bases between. Germline V gene data show CDR1 as SGHTA and CDR2 as FQGNSA. CDR3 protein: CASSLSPGKRNEQYF. CDR3 DNA sequence: TGTGCCAGCAGCTTATCCCCCGGGAAGCGTAACGAGCAGTACTTC. The whole variable domain, remainder taken from reference TRBV7-2 and TRBJ2-7, is GAGVSQSPSNKVTEKGKDVELRCDPISGHTALYWYRQSLGQGLEFLIYFQGNSAPDKSGLPSDRFSAERTGGSVSTLTIQRTQQEDSAVYLCASSLSPGKRNEQYFGPGTRLTVT.

The rearrangement uses TRBV4-1 and TRBJ2-1; TRBD2 aligns across 7 bases. With 5 bases clipped from V and 6 bases from J, the junction kept 13 bases outside the gene matches. The CDR3 is made up of 16 amino acids. The germline gives CDR1 MGHRA, CDR2 YSYEKL. CDR3 sequence (DNA): TGCGCCAGCAGCGACGGGACTACCCTATTTCGCAATGAGCAGTTCTTC. This translates into CASSDGTTLFRNEQFF.

The chain links TRBV21-1 to TRBJ1-5. TRBV21-1 is described as a pseudogene. CDR3 length: 16 residues. The CDR3 loop reads CASSKAVGPINQPQHF. DNA for the CDR3: TGTGCCAGCAGCAAGGCAGTGGGTCCTATCAATCAGCCCCAGCATTTT.

The gene calls are TRBV5-1 and TRBJ2-7, with 8 bases lining up with TRBD2. With V trimmed by 2 bases and J by 6 bases, 16 bases remained unmatched. The CDR3 consists of 17 residues. Per the germline V gene, CDR1 is SGHRS and CDR2 is YFSETQ. The CDR3 DNA reads TGCGCCAGCAGCTTTAAATCAATTGCAGCGGGAGTTGTCGAGCAGTACTTC. Translated, it gives CASSFKSIAAGVVEQYF.